The 10 T cell receptor beta chains below all came from one sample that was sequenced in a study of T cell repertoires in cytomegalovirus infection (dated by TCRdb to the late 2010s). Reads for this sample came from an Illumina HiSeq 1500. The public sequencing data were trimmed at Q25 with fastp and processed into clonotypes with MiXCR by TCRdb, which kept only in-frame beta chains. Every distinct CDR3 protein forms one entry, paired with its most common genes and DNA. The sample yields approximately 180,000 distinct CDR3 sequences; 8.5% to 10% were counted once. The ten largest clonotypes hold about 4.2% of the sample. The sequenced sample consisted of PBMCs. These receptors were taken from a human donor in good health (CMV status not recorded). Some clones in this sample may be carry-over from other donors' samples.

The V and J genes are TRBV6-6 and TRBJ2-1; TRBD1 agrees at 10 bases. J gave up 4 bases and V 2 bases, and 2 bases lay outside the gene matches. The germline gives CDR1 MNHNY, CDR2 SVGAGI (reference sequence). The CDR3 totals 15 residues. The DNA of the CDR3 is TGTGCCAGCAGTTACCCGGGACAGGGGTACAATGAGCAGTTCTTC. Its protein is CASSYPGQGYNEQFF.

Concerning this clonotype: Since a much larger clone is just one base distant, this may be a read error. The chain is built from TRBV12-3 or TRBV12-4 and TRBJ2-3; D is perhaps TRBD2 (6 bases). Trimming pared 3 bases from V and 2 bases from J, leaving 12 bases between. CDR3 size: 15 residues. CDR3 sequence: CASSFERTNTDTQYF. CDR3 DNA sequence: TGTGCCAGCAGTTTCGAAAGGACTAACACAGATACGCAGTATTTT.

The chain carries TRBV7-2 and TRBJ1-1, with unresolved D. The V end was cut by 2 bases, the J end by 4 bases, with 11 bases between. Germline CDR1 is SGHTA and CDR2 is FQGNSA. This CDR3 is built from 14 residues. The CDR3 reads CASSLSSRSTEAFF. The DNA for the CDR3 is TGTGCCAGCAGCTTAAGCTCCCGGAGCACTGAAGCTTTCTTT.

This clonotype was detected many times. V and J are TRBV11-2 and TRBJ1-5, with D possibly matching TRBD1 (5 bases). Trimming shortened V by 5 bases and J by 10 bases, and 15 bases separated the two germline ends. This CDR3 has 13 amino acids. Germline V gene lookup returns CDR1 SGHAT and CDR2 FQNNGV. In nucleotides, the CDR3 is TGTGCCAGCAGCCTAACACCAGGGCAACCCCAGCATTTT. Amino acids: CASSLTPGQPQHF.

The table lists this clonotype with a few counts. The V and J genes are TRBV5-5 and TRBJ1-1; D remains unclear. V lost 0 bases and J lost 2, with 5 bases in between. The CDR3 is made up of 13 amino acids. The germline V gene encodes CDR1 SGHKS and CDR2 YYEKEE (reference sequence). CDR3 nucleotides: TGTGCCAGCAGCTTGGTCATAAACACTGAAGCTTTCTTT. Residues: CASSLVINTEAFF. Full variable domain (remainder filled in from reference TRBV5-5 and TRBJ1-1): DAGVTQSPTHLIKTRGQQVTLRCSPISGHKSVSWYQQVLGQGPQFIFQYYEKEERGRGNFPDRFSARQFPNYSSELNVNALLLGDSALYLCASSLVINTEAFFGQGTRLTVV.

This clonotype was seen repeatedly, ten times or more. The chain is built from TRBV4-3 and TRBJ2-1; 9 bases align to TRBD2. The CDR3 extends over 19 amino acids. The germline V gene encodes CDR1 LGHNA and CDR2 YSLEER. V was pared by 4 bases and J by 0 bases, with 13 bases of the junction left unmatched. CDR3 residues: CASSPAVQRGAYSYNEQFF. Here the CDR3 DNA reads TGCGCCAGCAGCCCGGCGGTACAGCGGGGGGCGTACTCCTACAATGAGCAGTTCTTC.

This clonotype has at least ten counts. The genes are TRBV28 and TRBJ1-2; no reliable D call. V was pared by 3 bases and J by 4 bases, with 9 bases between. Germline V gene sequence: CDR1 MDHEN, CDR2 SYDVKM. This CDR3 is 13 amino acids long. The CDR3 sequence: CASSLVRSYGYTF. The CDR3 nucleotides read TGTGCCAGCAGTTTGGTCAGGTCCTATGGCTACACCTTC.

This clonotype was counted ten times or more. V and J are TRBV7-2 and TRBJ1-5; D gene unclear. Germline V gene lookup returns CDR1 SGHTA and CDR2 FQGNSA. The CDR3 runs to 14 residues. Trimming removed 8 bases from V and 0 bases from J, with 11 bases in between. CDR3 DNA sequence: TGTGCCAGCCGGCGGGAAAATAGCAATCAGCCCCAGCATTTT. Amino acids: CASRRENSNQPQHF. The whole variable domain, filled in from reference TRBV7-2 and TRBJ1-5, reads GAGVSQSPSNKVTEKGKDVELRCDPISGHTALYWYRQSLGQGLEFLIYFQGNSAPDKSGLPSDRFSAERTGGSVSTLTIQRTQQEDSAVYLCASRRENSNQPQHFGDGTRLSIL.

The chain employs TRBV20-1 and TRBJ1-1; D is undetermined. The CDR3 runs 15 residues. Trimming removed 6 bases from V and 2 bases from J, with 19 bases in between. Germline V gene sequence: CDR1 DFQATT, CDR2 SNEGSKA (reference sequence). CDR3 loop: CSAPTGRVGNTEAFF. The CDR3 DNA reads TGCAGTGCCCCAACCGGGAGAGTGGGTAACACTGAAGCTTTCTTT.

This clonotype was counted at least ten times. The chain has TRBV12-3 or TRBV12-4 and TRBJ1-1; D remains unclear. Trimming stripped 2 bases from V and 0 bases from J, with 4 bases between. This CDR3 region has 13 residues. The CDR3 DNA follows: TGTGCCAGCAGTTTATTCGTGAACACTGAAGCTTTCTTT. Amino acids: CASSLFVNTEAFF.